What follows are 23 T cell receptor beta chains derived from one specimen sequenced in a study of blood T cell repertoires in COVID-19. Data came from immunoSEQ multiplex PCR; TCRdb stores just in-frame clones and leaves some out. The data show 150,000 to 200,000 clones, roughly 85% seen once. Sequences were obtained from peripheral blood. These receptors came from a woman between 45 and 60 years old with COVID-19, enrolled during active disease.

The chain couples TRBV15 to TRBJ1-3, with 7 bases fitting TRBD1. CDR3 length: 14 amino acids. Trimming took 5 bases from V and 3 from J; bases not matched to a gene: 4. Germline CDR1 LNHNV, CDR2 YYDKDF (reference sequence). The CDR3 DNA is TGTGCCACCAGCCTAGACAGGGTTGGAAACACCATATATTTT. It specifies CATSLDRVGNTIYF.

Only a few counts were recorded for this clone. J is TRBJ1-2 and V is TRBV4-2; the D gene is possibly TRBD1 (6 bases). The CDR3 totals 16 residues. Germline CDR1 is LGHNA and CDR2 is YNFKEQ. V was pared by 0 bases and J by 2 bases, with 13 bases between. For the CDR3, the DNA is TGTGCCAGCAGCCAAGAAAAGAGAGACAGGAACTATGGCTACACCTTC. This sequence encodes CASSQEKRDRNYGYTF.

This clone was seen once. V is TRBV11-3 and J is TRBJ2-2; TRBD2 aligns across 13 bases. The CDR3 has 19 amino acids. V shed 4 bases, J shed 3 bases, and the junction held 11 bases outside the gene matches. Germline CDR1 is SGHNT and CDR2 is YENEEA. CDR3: CASSSNPGLAGWYTGELFF. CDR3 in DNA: TGTGCCAGCAGCTCAAATCCGGGACTAGCGGGGTGGTACACCGGGGAGCTGTTTTTT.

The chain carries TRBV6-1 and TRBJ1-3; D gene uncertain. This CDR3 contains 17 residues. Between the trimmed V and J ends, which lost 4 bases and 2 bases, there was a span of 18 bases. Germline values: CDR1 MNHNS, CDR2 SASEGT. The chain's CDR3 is CASSVTSDRVTGNTIYF. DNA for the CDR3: TGTGCCAGCAGTGTAACAAGCGATAGAGTAACTGGAAACACCATATATTTT.

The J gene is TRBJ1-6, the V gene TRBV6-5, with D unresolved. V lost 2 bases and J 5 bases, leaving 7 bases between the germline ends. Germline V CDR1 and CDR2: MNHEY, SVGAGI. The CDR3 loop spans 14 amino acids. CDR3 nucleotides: TGTGCCAGCAGTTACCCCGAGGATAATTCACCCCTCCACTTT. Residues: CASSYPEDNSPLHF.

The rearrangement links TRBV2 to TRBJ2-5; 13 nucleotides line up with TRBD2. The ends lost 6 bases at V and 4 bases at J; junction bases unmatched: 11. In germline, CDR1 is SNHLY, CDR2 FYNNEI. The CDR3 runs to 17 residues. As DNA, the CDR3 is TGTGCCAGCAGAATGCCCATTGGACTAGCGGGGGTAGAGACCCAGTACTTC. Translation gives CASRMPIGLAGVETQYF.

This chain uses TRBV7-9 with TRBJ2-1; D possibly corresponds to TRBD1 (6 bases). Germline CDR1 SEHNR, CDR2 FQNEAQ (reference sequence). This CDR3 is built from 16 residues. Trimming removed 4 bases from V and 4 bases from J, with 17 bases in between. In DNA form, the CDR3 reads TGTGCCAGCAGCTGGATTCTAGAGGGGGTTTACAATGAGCAGTTCTTC. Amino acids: CASSWILEGVYNEQFF.

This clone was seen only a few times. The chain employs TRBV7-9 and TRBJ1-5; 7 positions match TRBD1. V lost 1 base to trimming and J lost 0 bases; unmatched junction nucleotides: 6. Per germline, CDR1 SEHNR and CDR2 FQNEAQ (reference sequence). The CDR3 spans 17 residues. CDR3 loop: CASSLGTGTYSNQPQHF. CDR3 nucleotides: TGTGCCAGCAGCTTAGGGACAGGCACATATAGCAATCAGCCCCAGCATTTT.

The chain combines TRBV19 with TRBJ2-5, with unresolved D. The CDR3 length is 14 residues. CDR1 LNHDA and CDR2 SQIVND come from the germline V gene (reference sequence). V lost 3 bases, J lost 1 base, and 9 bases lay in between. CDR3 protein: CASSIEAFQETQYF. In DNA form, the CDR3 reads TGTGCCAGTAGTATTGAGGCATTCCAAGAGACCCAGTACTTC. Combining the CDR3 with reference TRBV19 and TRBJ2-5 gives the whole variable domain DGGITQSPKYLFRKEGQNVTLSCEQNLNHDAMYWYRQDPGQGLRLIYYSQIVNDFQKGDIAEGYSVSREKKESFPLTVTSAQKNPTAFYLCASSIEAFQETQYFGPGTRLLVL.

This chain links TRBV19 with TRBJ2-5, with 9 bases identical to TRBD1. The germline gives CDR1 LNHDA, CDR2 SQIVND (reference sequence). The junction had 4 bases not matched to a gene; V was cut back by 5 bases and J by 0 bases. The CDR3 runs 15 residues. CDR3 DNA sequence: TGTGCCAGTAGTCCCGGGACAGGGTACCAAGAGACCCAGTACTTC. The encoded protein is CASSPGTGYQETQYF. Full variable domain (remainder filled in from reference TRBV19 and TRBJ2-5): DGGITQSPKYLFRKEGQNVTLSCEQNLNHDAMYWYRQDPGQGLRLIYYSQIVNDFQKGDIAEGYSVSREKKESFPLTVTSAQKNPTAFYLCASSPGTGYQETQYFGPGTRLLVL.

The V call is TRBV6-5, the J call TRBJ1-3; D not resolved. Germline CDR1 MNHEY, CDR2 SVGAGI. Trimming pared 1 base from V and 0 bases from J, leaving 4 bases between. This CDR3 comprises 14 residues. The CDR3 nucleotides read TGTGCCAGCAGTTACTTGAGCTCTGGAAACACCATATATTTT. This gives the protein CASSYLSSGNTIYF.

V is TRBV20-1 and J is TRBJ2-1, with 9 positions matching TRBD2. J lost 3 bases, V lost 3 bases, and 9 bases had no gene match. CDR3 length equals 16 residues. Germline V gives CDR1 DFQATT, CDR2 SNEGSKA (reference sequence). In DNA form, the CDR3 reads TGCAGTGCTAGTGGAGGGATAGCGGGGGTCTACAATGAGCAGTTCTTC. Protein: CSASGGIAGVYNEQFF.

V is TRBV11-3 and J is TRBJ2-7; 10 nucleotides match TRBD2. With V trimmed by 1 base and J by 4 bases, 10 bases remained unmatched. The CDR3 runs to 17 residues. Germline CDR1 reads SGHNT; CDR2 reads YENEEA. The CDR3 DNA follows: TGTGCCAGCAGCTTAGCTGTAGCGGGGGGATCTCCGTACGAGCAGTACTTC. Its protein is CASSLAVAGGSPYEQYF.

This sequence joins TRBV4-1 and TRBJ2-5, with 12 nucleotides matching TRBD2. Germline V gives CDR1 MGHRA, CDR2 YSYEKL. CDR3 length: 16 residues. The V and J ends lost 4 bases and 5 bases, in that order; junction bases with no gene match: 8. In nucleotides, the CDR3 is TGCGCCAGCAGCCCAGCAGCCCTAGCGGGGGGGGAGACCCAGTACTTC. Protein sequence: CASSPAALAGGETQYF.

CDR3 DNA sequence: TGTGCCAGCAGCTTAAGGGGGCTCAGCGAGCAGTACTTC. This codes for CASSLRGLSEQYF. This sequence joins TRBV5-6 and TRBJ2-7, with TRBD1 matching 7 bases. The CDR3 loop spans 13 amino acids. The germline CDR1 and CDR2 sequences are SGHDT and YYEEEE. The junction had 5 bases not matched to a gene; V was cut back by 2 bases and J by 6 bases.

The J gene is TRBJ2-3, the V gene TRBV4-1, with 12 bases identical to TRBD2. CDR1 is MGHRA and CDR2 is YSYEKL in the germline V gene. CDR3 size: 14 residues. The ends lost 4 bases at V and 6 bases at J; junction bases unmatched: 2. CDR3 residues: CASSPTSGGDTQYF. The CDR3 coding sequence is TGCGCCAGCAGCCCGACTAGCGGGGGTGATACGCAGTATTTT.

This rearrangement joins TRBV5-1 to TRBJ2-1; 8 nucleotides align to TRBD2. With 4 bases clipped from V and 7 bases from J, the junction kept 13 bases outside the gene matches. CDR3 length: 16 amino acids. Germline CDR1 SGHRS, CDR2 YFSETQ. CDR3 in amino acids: CASSTGYRGGLNEQFF. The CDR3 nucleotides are TGCGCCAGCAGCACCGGGTACCGGGGGGGCTTGAATGAGCAGTTCTTC.

For the CDR3, the DNA is TGTGCCAGCAGCTTAACAGGGATAGGGAACACCGGGGAGCTGTTTTTT. It specifies CASSLTGIGNTGELFF. This rearrangement joins TRBV5-4 to TRBJ2-2; TRBD1 is a possible D gene (6 bases). Germline V gene data show CDR1 as SGHNT and CDR2 as YYREEE (reference sequence). The CDR3 sequence is 16 residues long. V was pared by 2 bases and J by 1 base, with 12 bases between. Full variable domain (outside the CDR3, taken from reference TRBV5-4 and TRBJ2-2): ETGVTQSPTHLIKTRGQQVTLRCSSQSGHNTVSWYQQALGQGPQFIFQYYREEENGRGNFPPRFSGLQFPNYSSELNVNALELDDSALYLCASSLTGIGNTGELFFGEGSRLTVL.

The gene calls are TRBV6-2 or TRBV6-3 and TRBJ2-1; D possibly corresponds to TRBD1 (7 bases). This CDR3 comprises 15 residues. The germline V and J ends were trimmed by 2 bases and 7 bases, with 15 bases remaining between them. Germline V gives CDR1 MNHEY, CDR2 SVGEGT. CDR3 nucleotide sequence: TGTGCCAGCAGTTACACCAGGGGGAGCGGGAATGAGCAGTTCTTC. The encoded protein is CASSYTRGSGNEQFF.

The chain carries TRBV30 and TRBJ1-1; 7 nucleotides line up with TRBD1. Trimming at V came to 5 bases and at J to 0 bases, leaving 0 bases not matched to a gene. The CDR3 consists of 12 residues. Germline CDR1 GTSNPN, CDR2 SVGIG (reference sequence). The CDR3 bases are TGTGCCTGGGACAGGGTGAACACTGAAGCTTTCTTT. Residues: CAWDRVNTEAFF.

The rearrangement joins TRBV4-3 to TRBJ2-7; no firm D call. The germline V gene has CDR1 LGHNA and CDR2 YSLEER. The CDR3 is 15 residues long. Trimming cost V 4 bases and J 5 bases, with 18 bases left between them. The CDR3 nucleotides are TGCGCCAGCAGCCGAGCCTCCACTTATCGCGACGAGCAGTACTTC. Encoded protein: CASSRASTYRDEQYF.

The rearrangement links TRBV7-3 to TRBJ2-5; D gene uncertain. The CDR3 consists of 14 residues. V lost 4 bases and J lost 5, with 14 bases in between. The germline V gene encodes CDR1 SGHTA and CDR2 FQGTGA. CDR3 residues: CASSSYAGAETQYF. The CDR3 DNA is TGTGCCAGCAGCTCCTACGCTGGTGCGGAGACCCAGTACTTC.

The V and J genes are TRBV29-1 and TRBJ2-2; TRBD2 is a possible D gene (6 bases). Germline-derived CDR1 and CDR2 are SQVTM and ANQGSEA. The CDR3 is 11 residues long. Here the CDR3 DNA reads TGCGGGTGGGGGGACACCGGGGAGCTGTTTTTT. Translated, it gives CGWGDTGELFF.